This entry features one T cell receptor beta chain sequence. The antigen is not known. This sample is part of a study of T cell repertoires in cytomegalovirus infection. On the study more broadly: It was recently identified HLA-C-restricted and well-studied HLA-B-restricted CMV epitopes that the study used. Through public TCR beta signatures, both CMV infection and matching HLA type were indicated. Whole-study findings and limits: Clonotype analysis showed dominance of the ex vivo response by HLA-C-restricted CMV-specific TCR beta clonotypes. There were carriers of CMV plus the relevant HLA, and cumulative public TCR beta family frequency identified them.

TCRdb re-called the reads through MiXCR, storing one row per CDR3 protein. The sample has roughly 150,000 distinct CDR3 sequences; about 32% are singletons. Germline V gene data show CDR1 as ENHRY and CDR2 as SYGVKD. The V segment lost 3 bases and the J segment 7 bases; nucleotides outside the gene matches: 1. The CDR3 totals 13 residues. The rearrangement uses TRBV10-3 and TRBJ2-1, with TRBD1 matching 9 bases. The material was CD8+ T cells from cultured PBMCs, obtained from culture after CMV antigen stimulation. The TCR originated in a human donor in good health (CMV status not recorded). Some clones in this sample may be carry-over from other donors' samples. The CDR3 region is CAISEQGANEQFF. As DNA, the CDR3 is TGTGCCATCAGTGAACAGGGGGCAAATGAGCAGTTCTTC.